Sequencing of this T cell receptor (beta chain) was carried out in a study of T cell changes during pregnancy in multiple sclerosis. The protocol was immunoSEQ multiplex PCR, while the TCRdb copy is restricted to in-frame clones and leaves out a portion. This sample has tens of thousands of clones, with 80% to 95% found just once. The source was CD4+ T cells from peripheral blood mononuclear cells, collected in the third trimester of pregnancy. This clonotype was sampled from a female donor in good health, enrolled as a control in a pregnancy study.

CDR3 protein: CASSGRTDGTIGNTIYF. CDR3 sequence (DNA): TGTGCCAGCAGCGGGCGGACAGACGGAACTATTGGAAACACCATATATTTT. The chain has TRBV4-2 and TRBJ1-3, with D perhaps matching TRBD1 (6 bases). Trimming pared 5 bases from V and 3 bases from J, leaving 20 bases between. In germline, CDR1 is LGHNA, CDR2 YNFKEQ. The CDR3 has 17 amino acids.